This T cell receptor beta chain was sequenced during a study of blood T cell repertoires in COVID-19. Generated by immunoSEQ multiplex PCR, the TCRdb table keeps only in-frame clones and is missing some. This table has approximately 35,000 clones, 75% to 90% appearing once. The CDR3 totals 16 residues. With 3 bases clipped from V and 2 bases from J, the junction kept 3 bases outside the gene matches. Germline loops: CDR1 SGHAT, CDR2 FQNNGV. The TCR comes from a man aged 55 to 70 with active COVID-19. The specimen was peripheral blood. The chain uses TRBV11-2 and TRBJ2-3; 12 bases are shared with TRBD2. This CDR3 reads CASSFRLAGATDTQYF. The CDR3, as DNA: TGTGCCAGCAGCTTCAGACTAGCGGGAGCCACAGATACGCAGTATTTT.